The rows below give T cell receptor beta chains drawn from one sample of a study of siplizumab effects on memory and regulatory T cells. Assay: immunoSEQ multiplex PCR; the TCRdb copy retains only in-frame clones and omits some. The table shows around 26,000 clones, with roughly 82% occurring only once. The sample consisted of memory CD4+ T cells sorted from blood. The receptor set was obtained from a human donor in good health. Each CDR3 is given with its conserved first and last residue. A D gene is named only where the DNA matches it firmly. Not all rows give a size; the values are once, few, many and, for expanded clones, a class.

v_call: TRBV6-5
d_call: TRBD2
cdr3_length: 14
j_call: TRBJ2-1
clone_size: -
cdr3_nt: TGTGCCAGCAGTATAGCGGGTGGATACAATGAGCAGTTCTTC
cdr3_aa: CASSIAGGYNEQFF

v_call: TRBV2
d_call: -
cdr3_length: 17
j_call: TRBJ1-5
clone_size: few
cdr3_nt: TGTGCCAGCAGTGGGGGGAGAACGGACAATAGCAATCAGCCCCAGCATTTT
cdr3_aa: CASSGGRTDNSNQPQHF

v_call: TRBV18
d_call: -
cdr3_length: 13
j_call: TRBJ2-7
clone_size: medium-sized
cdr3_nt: TGTGCCAGCTCACCTAGGTCGAGCTACGAGCAGTACTTC
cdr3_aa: CASSPRSSYEQYF

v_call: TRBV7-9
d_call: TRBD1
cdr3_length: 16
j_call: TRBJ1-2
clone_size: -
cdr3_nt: TGTGCCAGCAGCCCGGCCGGACAGGGCCCTAACTATGGCTACACCTTC
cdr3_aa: CASSPAGQGPNYGYTF

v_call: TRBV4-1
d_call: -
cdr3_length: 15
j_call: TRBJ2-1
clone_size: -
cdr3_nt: TGCGCCAGCAGCCAAGCTCTACAGCCCCCGAATGAGCAGTTCTTC
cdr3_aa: CASSQALQPPNEQFF

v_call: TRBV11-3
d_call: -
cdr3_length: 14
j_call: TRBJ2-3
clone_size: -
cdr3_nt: TGTGCCAGCAGCTTAGTACAGGGCGCAGATACGCAGTATTTT
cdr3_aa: CASSLVQGADTQYF

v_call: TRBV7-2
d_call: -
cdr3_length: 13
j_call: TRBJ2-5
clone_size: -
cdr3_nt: TGTGCCAGCAGCTTCGAGGGGGGGGAGACCCAGTACTTC
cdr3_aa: CASSFEGGETQYF

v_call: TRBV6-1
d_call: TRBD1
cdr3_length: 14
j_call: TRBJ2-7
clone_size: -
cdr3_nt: TGTGCCAGCACTCGAAGGACAGGGGGCGACGAGCAGTACTTC
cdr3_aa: CASTRRTGGDEQYF

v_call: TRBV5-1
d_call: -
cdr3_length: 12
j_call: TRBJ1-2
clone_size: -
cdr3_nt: TGCGCCAGCAGCTTGGAAGTCGGGGGCTACACCTTC
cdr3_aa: CASSLEVGGYTF

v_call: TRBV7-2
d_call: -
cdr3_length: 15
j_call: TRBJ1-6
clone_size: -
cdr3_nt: TGTGCCAGCAGCTTAGAGTGGGCAGGGCTTTCACCCCTCCACTTT
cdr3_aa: CASSLEWAGLSPLHF

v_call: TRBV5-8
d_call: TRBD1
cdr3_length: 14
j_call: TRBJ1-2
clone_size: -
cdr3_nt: TGTGCCAGCAGCAGGGACAGGGGTTTAGATGGCTACACCTTC
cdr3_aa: CASSRDRGLDGYTF

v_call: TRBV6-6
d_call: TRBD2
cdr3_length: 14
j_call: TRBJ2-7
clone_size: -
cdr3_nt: TGTGCCAGCAGTCGTAGCGGGAGCTCCTACGAGCAGTACTTC
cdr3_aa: CASSRSGSSYEQYF

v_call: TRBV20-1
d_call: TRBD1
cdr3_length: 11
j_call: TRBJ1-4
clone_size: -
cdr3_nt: TGCAGTGCTCGACCGGACAGGGACCTGTTTTTT
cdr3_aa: CSARPDRDLFF

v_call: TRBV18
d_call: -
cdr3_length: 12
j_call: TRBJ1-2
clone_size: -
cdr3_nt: TGTGCCAGCTCACCAGACGTCGGTGGCTACACCTTC
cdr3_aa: CASSPDVGGYTF